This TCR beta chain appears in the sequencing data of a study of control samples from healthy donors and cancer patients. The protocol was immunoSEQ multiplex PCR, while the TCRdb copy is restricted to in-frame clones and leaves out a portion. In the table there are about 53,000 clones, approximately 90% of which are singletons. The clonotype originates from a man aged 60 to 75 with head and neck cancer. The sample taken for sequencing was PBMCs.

The CDR3 here is CASAFDTKTQYF. The CDR3 DNA follows: TGTGCCAGCGCTTTCGATACGAAGACCCAGTACTTC. V gene TRBV11-3 combines with J gene TRBJ2-5; D is ambiguous. This CDR3 comprises 12 residues. Germline CDR1 reads SGHNT; CDR2 reads YENEEA. The V end lost 8 bases, the J end lost 6 bases, and 13 bases lay between the germline ends.